These T cell receptor beta chains were read from a single sample in a study of shared clonotypes between healthy human individuals. Clones were sequenced by immunoSEQ multiplex PCR, and TCRdb holds only the in-frame ones, with some missing. The sample has millions of clones, 85% to 95% seen once; the top ten hold roughly 1.7%. The sequencing input was naive CD8+ T cells from PBMCs. The origin of the receptors is a man aged 18 to 35 in good health. Some clones in this sample may be carry-over from other donors' samples. The CDR3 runs from the conserved cysteine through the conserved F or W. A D gene is named only where the DNA matches it firmly.

D	V	J	DNA	CDR3
-	TRBV6-4	TRBJ2-1	TGTGCCAGCAGCCCCGACTGGCATGAGCAGTTCTTC	CASSPDWHEQFF
TRBD1	TRBV7-9	TRBJ2-1	TGTGCCAGCAGCTACGACAGGGACCATGAGCAGTTCTTC	CASSYDRDHEQFF
-	TRBV5-1	TRBJ2-1	TGCGCCAGCAGCTTGGACGGACTACCCTACAATGAGCAGTTCTTC	CASSLDGLPYNEQFF
TRBD1	TRBV9	TRBJ1-2	TGTGCCAGCAGCACCCGACAGGGGAACTATGGCTACACCTTC	CASSTRQGNYGYTF
-	TRBV27	TRBJ2-7	TGTGCCAGCAGTTTGGGACCGCGCTACGAGCAGTACTTC	CASSLGPRYEQYF
-	TRBV28	TRBJ1-5	TGTGCCAGCAGCTCCCCTTACAATCAGCCCCAGCATTTT	CASSSPYNQPQHF
TRBD1	TRBV19	TRBJ2-1	TGTGCCAGTAGTATCCCCACCTGGGGACAGAGATACAATGAGCAGTTCTTC	CASSIPTWGQRYNEQFF
-	TRBV28	TRBJ2-5	TGTGCCAGCAGTTTTCTTAGCGACAGGTTCCCCGGGAAGACCCAGTACTTC	CASSFLSDRFPGKTQYF
TRBD2	TRBV7-9	TRBJ2-7	TGTGCCAGCAGCACAAGCACCTTAGCGGGATCTTCCTACGAGCAGTACTTC	CASSTSTLAGSSYEQYF
-	TRBV2	TRBJ2-7	TGTGCCAGCAGTGAGTCGGCGGGGCACTACGAGCAGTACTTC	CASSESAGHYEQYF
-	TRBV27	TRBJ2-1	TGTGCCAGCAGTTTATCGGTCCGCTCCTACAATGAGCAGTTCTTC	CASSLSVRSYNEQFF
TRBD1	TRBV4-1	TRBJ2-7	TGCGCCAGCAGCCAACGGGCGGACAGGGCTTACGAGCAGTACTTC	CASSQRADRAYEQYF
-	TRBV9	TRBJ2-3	TGTGCCAGCAGCCCCTACGTAAGTGATACGCAGTATTTT	CASSPYVSDTQYF
-	TRBV4-2	TRBJ2-7	TGTGCCAGCAGCCAGGAAACGACTCCCTCCTACGAGCAGTACTTC	CASSQETTPSYEQYF
TRBD1	TRBV27	TRBJ1-2	TGTGCCAGCCGCGGACAGGCCCCCCCCGAGGGCTACACCTTC	CASRGQAPPEGYTF
-	TRBV5-8	TRBJ1-1	TGTGCCAGCAGCACTTTCAGGGGTTCGAACACTGAAGCTTTCTTT	CASSTFRGSNTEAFF
TRBD2	TRBV7-3	TRBJ2-3	TGTGCCAGCAGCCCAGGACTAGCGGAGGGCACAGATACGCAGTATTTT	CASSPGLAEGTDTQYF
TRBD1	TRBV9	TRBJ2-7	TGTGCCAGCAGTTCTGGACAGGGCTACGAGCAGTACTTC	CASSSGQGYEQYF
-	TRBV5-6	TRBJ2-7	TGTGCCAGCACCCTGGACAGTCCCTACGAGCAGTACTTC	CASTLDSPYEQYF